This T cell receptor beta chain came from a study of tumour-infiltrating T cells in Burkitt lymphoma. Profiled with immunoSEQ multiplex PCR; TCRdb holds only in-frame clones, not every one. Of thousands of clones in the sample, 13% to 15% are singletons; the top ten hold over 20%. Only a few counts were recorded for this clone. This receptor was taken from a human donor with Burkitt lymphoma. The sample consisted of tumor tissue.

DNA for the CDR3: TGTGCCACCAGCAGAGTAAGGGGCCCCAACTATGGCTACACCTTC. Amino acid sequence: CATSRVRGPNYGYTF. The chain combines TRBV15 with TRBJ1-2; perhaps TRBD1 as D (5 bases). Trimming pared 1 base from V and 2 bases from J, leaving 11 bases between. The germline CDR1 and CDR2 sequences are LNHNV and YYDKDF (reference sequence). The CDR3 consists of 15 residues.